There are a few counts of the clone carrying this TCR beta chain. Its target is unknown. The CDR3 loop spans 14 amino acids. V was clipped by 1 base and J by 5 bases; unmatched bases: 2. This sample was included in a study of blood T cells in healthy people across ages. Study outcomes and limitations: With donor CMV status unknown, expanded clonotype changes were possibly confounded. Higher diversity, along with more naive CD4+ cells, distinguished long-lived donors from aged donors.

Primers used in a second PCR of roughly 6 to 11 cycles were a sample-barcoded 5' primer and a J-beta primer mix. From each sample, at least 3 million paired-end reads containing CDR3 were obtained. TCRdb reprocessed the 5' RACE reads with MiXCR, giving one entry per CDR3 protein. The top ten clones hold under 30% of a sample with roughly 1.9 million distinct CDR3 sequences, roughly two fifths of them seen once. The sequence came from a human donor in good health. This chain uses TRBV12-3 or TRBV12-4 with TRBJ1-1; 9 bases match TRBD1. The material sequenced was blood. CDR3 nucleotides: TGTGCCAGCAGTTTAGGGACAGGGGAGACTGAAGCTTTCTTT. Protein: CASSLGTGETEAFF.